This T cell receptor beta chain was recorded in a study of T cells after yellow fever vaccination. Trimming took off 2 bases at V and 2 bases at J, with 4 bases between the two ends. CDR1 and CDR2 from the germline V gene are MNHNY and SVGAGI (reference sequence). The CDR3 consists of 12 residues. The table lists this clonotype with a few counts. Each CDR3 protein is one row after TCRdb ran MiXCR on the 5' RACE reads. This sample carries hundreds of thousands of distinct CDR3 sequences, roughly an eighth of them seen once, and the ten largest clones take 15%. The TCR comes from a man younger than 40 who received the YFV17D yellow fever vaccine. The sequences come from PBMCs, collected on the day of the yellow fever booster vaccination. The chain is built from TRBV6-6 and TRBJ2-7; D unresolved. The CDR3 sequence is CASSYAAYEQYF. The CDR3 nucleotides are TGTGCCAGCAGTTACGCAGCCTACGAGCAGTACTTC.